A selection of T cell receptor beta chains follows, all from one sample in a study of blood T cell repertoires in COVID-19. Assay: immunoSEQ multiplex PCR; the TCRdb copy retains only in-frame clones and omits some. Among a few hundred thousand clones, over 75% were seen once, and the ten largest hold 5%. The sample comprised PBMCs or T cells enriched from blood (not recorded which). All receptors derive from a man aged 25-40 years who had recovered from COVID-19. Each CDR3 is given with its conserved first and last residue. Each record gives: clone size, V gene, J gene, D gene, CDR3 length, CDR3 DNA, CDR3 protein. The D gene is left open where the match is weak. Clone size, where shown, is once, few, many, or a class for clones that have expanded.

.	TRBV2	TRBJ2-7	.	15	TGTGCCAGCGAGTTTAGCGCGGGGCCGCCCTACGAGCAGTACTTC	CASEFSAGPPYEQYF
.	TRBV5-1	TRBJ2-5	TRBD2	18	TGCGCCAGCAGCTTGGCGCTCCTAGCGGGGGGGCCTCGTGAGACCCAGTACTTC	CASSLALLAGGPRETQYF
once	TRBV27	TRBJ1-5	.	15	TGTGCCAGCAGTTTATCGACAGGTACCAATCAGCCCCAGCATTTT	CASSLSTGTNQPQHF
.	TRBV21-1	TRBJ2-2	.	16	TGTGCCAGCAGCAAAGCGGACAGGGGTGACACCGGGGAGCTGTTTTTT	CASSKADRGDTGELFF
.	TRBV7-9	TRBJ2-2	.	14	TGTGCCAGCAGCTTTACAGGGTTCTCCGGGGAGCTGTTTTTT	CASSFTGFSGELFF
.	TRBV2	TRBJ2-1	TRBD2	14	TGTGCCAGCAGTGTGGCGGGGGGGCTTAATGAGCAGTTCTTC	CASSVAGGLNEQFF
.	TRBV27	TRBJ2-1	TRBD2	16	TGTGCCAGCAGTCCTAGCGGGGGCAGCTCCTACAATGAGCAGTTCTTC	CASSPSGGSSYNEQFF
.	TRBV13	TRBJ2-7	TRBD1	15	TGTGCCAGCAGCTTAAAACAGGGGATTCCCTACGAGCAGTACTTC	CASSLKQGIPYEQYF
few	TRBV7-2	TRBJ1-2	.	16	TGTGCCAGCAGCCCGAAACTTCGGCGGCTCAACTATGGCTACACCTTC	CASSPKLRRLNYGYTF
.	TRBV11-2	TRBJ2-4	.	16	TGTGCCAGCAGCTTAGAGCCCACAGGGGCCAAAAACATTCAGTACTTC	CASSLEPTGAKNIQYF
.	TRBV5-1	TRBJ1-6	TRBD1	15	TGCGCCAGCAGCTTGAGTGGACAGGGGAATTCACCCCTCCACTTT	CASSLSGQGNSPLHF
once	TRBV9	TRBJ1-3	.	16	TGTGCCAGCAGCGTAGCTATCGGAGGGCATGGAAACACCATATATTTT	CASSVAIGGHGNTIYF
.	TRBV28	TRBJ2-2	TRBD1	15	TGTGCCAGCAGTTTTACAGGGGGGAACACCGGGGAGCTGTTTTTT	CASSFTGGNTGELFF
.	TRBV28	TRBJ1-3	.	17	TGTGCCAGCACATCCTATTGGGGACTCAGCTCTGGAAACACCATATATTTT	CASTSYWGLSSGNTIYF
.	TRBV11-3	TRBJ2-3	TRBD2	15	TGTGCCAGCAGTCGGTCAGCGGGGGGGGCGGGTACGCAGTATTTT	CASSRSAGGAGTQYF
once	TRBV10-3	TRBJ2-2	.	15	TGTGCCATCAGTGAGAGCGAGGGTACCACCGGGGAGCTGTTTTTT	CAISESEGTTGELFF
.	TRBV24-1	TRBJ2-2	.	18	TGTGCCACCAGTGATCTAGGGGGAGATGGGCTTAACACCGGGGAGCTGTTTTTT	CATSDLGGDGLNTGELFF
.	TRBV6-1	TRBJ2-5	.	13	TGTGCCAGCAGTGAGATAGTCCAAGAGACCCAGTACTTC	CASSEIVQETQYF
.	TRBV2	TRBJ2-7	.	15	TGTGCCAGCAACCAGAACAGGGTTTCGGTTAACGAGCAGTACTTC	CASNQNRVSVNEQYF
.	TRBV11-2	TRBJ2-2	.	14	TGTGCCAGCAGCTTAGAGGCCGGGAGAGGAGAGCTGTTTTTT	CASSLEAGRGELFF
.	TRBV5-4	TRBJ1-3	TRBD1	14	TGTGCCAGCAGGCGCGGACAGGGGGCTGACACCATATATTTT	CASRRGQGADTIYF
.	TRBV4-1	TRBJ1-4	.	15	TGCGCCAGCAGCCAAGATCTAGAGGGGAGGGAAAAACTGTTTTTT	CASSQDLEGREKLFF
.	TRBV27	TRBJ1-2	.	13	TGTGCCAGCAGTTGGGGGCTGGGTGAAGGCTACACCTTC	CASSWGLGEGYTF
.	TRBV19	TRBJ1-2	.	15	TGTGCCAGTAGTTCGCAGCGGGGGCTGGGCTATGGCTACACCTTC	CASSSQRGLGYGYTF
.	TRBV18	TRBJ2-3	.	15	TGTGCCAGCTCACCTCAGGGTCCCAGCACAGATACGCAGTATTTT	CASSPQGPSTDTQYF
.	TRBV15	TRBJ2-2	TRBD1	17	TGTGCCACCAGCAGGGACATAACAGGGGGCTTCCCCGGGGAGCTGTTTTTT	CATSRDITGGFPGELFF
.	TRBV5-1	TRBJ1-2	.	15	TGCGCCAGCAGCTTCGGGGACAAGCTTAACTATGGCTACACCTTC	CASSFGDKLNYGYTF
.	TRBV9	TRBJ1-2	TRBD1	14	TGTGCCAGCAGCACGACAGGGGGCGCGTATGGCTACACCTTC	CASSTTGGAYGYTF
.	TRBV5-1	TRBJ2-2	.	14	TGCGCCAGCAGCTTCGCAGGGTCCACCGGGGAGCTGTTTTTT	CASSFAGSTGELFF
.	TRBV5-8	TRBJ1-4	.	13	TGTGCCAGCAGCCTCCTTTATAATGAAAAACTGTTTTTT	CASSLLYNEKLFF
.	TRBV11-3	TRBJ2-1	.	18	TGTGCCAGCAGCTTAGCTTTCGGTCCGAAGCGGACCTACAATGAGCAGTTCTTC	CASSLAFGPKRTYNEQFF
.	TRBV11-3	TRBJ2-6	.	16	TGTGCCAGCAGCTTATCTACTAGCTCTGGGGCCAACGTCCTGACTTTC	CASSLSTSSGANVLTF
.	TRBV30	TRBJ1-3	TRBD1	15	TGTGCCTGGCATTTTGGGACAGGGGACCGAAACACCATATATTTT	CAWHFGTGDRNTIYF